What follows describes a single T cell receptor (beta chain). Its antigen remains unknown. From germline, CDR1 is LGHNA and CDR2 YNFKEQ. This CDR3 is built from 14 residues. The data stem from a study of T cells expressing NK-cell markers. Study results and caveats: In roughly 6 donors, dominant CD3+CD56+NKG2C+ clones formed 1.0-7.0% of CD8+ cells. In four donors, these clonotypes also led the CD3+CD56-NKG2C+ fraction.

TCRdb re-called the 5' RACE reads and shows each CDR3 protein once, DNA omitted. The ten top clones account for 5.2%, within a sample of a few hundred thousand distinct CDR3 sequences. V and J are TRBV4-2 and TRBJ2-1; TCRdb's D call of TRBD1 is untestable without DNA. This TCR was sampled from a man aged 18-75 years in good health. The sequenced sample consisted of blood T cells: a sorted CD56 or NKG2C T cell subset, CD4+ or CD8+ T cells, or bulk PBMC T cells (not recorded which). This CDR3 is CASSQARGGGEQFF.